The clone carrying this TCR beta chain has only a few counts. Its antigen is not identified. This entry comes from a study of cytomegalovirus exposure and HLA in healthy donors. Study details: Unique TCR beta sequences numbering some 120 million came from around 180 million T cells in an earlier analysis.

A multiplex PCR was run with 60 Vbeta primers and 13 Jbeta primers. The data were produced by immunoSEQ multiplex PCR, yet TCRdb's version contains in-frame clones alone and is incomplete. The repertoire includes 220,000 or so clones, roughly three quarters of them detected once, and about 1.7% sits in the top ten. General study findings and limits: In an earlier analysis, about 87% or about 30%: the productive usage of most TCR beta V segments.

The CDR3 sequence is 23 residues long. J was trimmed by 2 bases and V by 6 bases; bases with no gene match: 29. Germline CDR1 reads LNHDA; CDR2 reads SQIVND (reference sequence). Healthy people donating bone marrow made up the donors. The chain carries TRBV19 and TRBJ2-7, with 12 bases matching TRBD2. This clonotype was sampled from a man aged 45-65 years in good health and CMV-seronegative. The sample comprised PBMCs. CDR3 coding DNA: TGTGCCAGTAGCTTCCTGGGGTCCTCGGGGCTACTAGCGGGAGGCCACGGGGCCTACGAGCAGTACTTC. Amino acids: CASSFLGSSGLLAGGHGAYEQYF.